The rows below give T cell receptor beta chains drawn from one sample of a study of T cell responses to AZD1222 COVID-19 vaccine. Sequencing used immunoSEQ multiplex PCR; TCRdb keeps in-frame clones, though not all of them. Among about 110,000 clones listed, 81% were seen once. The source was peripheral blood, collected on day 0 of AZD1222 vaccination. These receptor sequences come from an adult in good health. Both conserved end residues are part of each CDR3. D genes are given only for firm matches. Some rows have no size entry. The others give once, few or many, or a class for an expanded clone.

size: NA
J: TRBJ1-4
V: TRBV3-1/TRBV3-2
D: NA
DNA: TGTGCCAGCAGCCAAGATCCGACGGGGCTAGGGGGAAAACTGTTTTTT
CDR3: CASSQDPTGLGGKLFF

size: NA
J: TRBJ2-7
V: TRBV28
D: TRBD1
DNA: TGTGCCAGCAGTACCGGGACAGCTTCCTACGAGCAGTACTTC
CDR3: CASSTGTASYEQYF

size: NA
J: TRBJ2-2
V: TRBV25-1
D: NA
DNA: TGTGCCAGCAGTGATACGGGGACCCCCACCGGGGAGCTGTTTTTT
CDR3: CASSDTGTPTGELFF

size: NA
J: TRBJ1-2
V: TRBV5-4
D: TRBD1
DNA: TGTGCCAGCAGCTGGGGACAGGGGGCGCAAGGCTACACCTTC
CDR3: CASSWGQGAQGYTF

size: NA
J: TRBJ1-3
V: TRBV6-5
D: NA
DNA: TGTGCCAGCAGCCGACAGAAAGGAAACACCATATATTTT
CDR3: CASSRQKGNTIYF

size: NA
J: TRBJ1-1
V: TRBV7-8
D: NA
DNA: TGTGCCAGCAGCTTAGTCAGGGGTACGAACACTGAAGCTTTCTTT
CDR3: CASSLVRGTNTEAFF

size: NA
J: TRBJ1-3
V: TRBV18
D: NA
DNA: TGTGCCAGCTCACCCTCGGCAGGGAGGGGAAACACCATATATTTT
CDR3: CASSPSAGRGNTIYF

size: NA
J: TRBJ1-2
V: TRBV28
D: NA
DNA: TGTGCCAGCAGCCCCGGTGAGGTCCCCATGGGGGGCTACACCTTC
CDR3: CASSPGEVPMGGYTF

size: NA
J: TRBJ1-1
V: TRBV28
D: NA
DNA: TGTGCCAGCAGCGGGACACCGAACACTGAAGCTTTCTTT
CDR3: CASSGTPNTEAFF

size: few
J: TRBJ1-1
V: TRBV7-2
D: TRBD1
DNA: TGTGCCAGCAGCCGACAGGGGGCATATGAAGCTTTCTTT
CDR3: CASSRQGAYEAFF

size: NA
J: TRBJ1-2
V: TRBV28
D: NA
DNA: TGTGCCAGCAGTCAGGGCTTCTCCTATGGCTACACCTTC
CDR3: CASSQGFSYGYTF

size: NA
J: TRBJ2-5
V: TRBV7-2
D: NA
DNA: TGTGCCAGCAGCTTAGCCTTTAAAGAGACCCAGTACTTC
CDR3: CASSLAFKETQYF

size: NA
J: TRBJ2-2
V: TRBV18
D: TRBD2
DNA: TGTGCCAGCTCAAAAAGCGGGGGAAGCACCGGGGAGCTGTTTTTT
CDR3: CASSKSGGSTGELFF

size: NA
J: TRBJ2-1
V: TRBV24-1
D: TRBD2
DNA: TGTGCCACCAGTGACAGGACTAGCGGGAGGGTAAATGAGCAGTTCTTC
CDR3: CATSDRTSGRVNEQFF